The 20 T cell receptor beta chains below were found in one sample sequenced in a study of T-cell memory formation after mild COVID-19. TCRdb passed the 5' RACE reads through MiXCR, listing each CDR3 protein once. The sample yields about 400,000 distinct CDR3 sequences, roughly 26% seen once. The sequencing input was PBMCs or a T cell subset sorted from them (not recorded which). These receptors were taken from an adult woman who had mild COVID-19 (a few samples of this study predate the infection). Cell type and time point are not known.

This clonotype was observed a few times. V is TRBV15 and J is TRBJ1-2; D possibly corresponds to TRBD1 (5 bases). V gave up 4 bases and J gave up 2 bases, with 8 bases separating them. The CDR3 sequence is 13 residues long. CDR1 is LNHNV and CDR2 is YYDKDF in the germline V gene (reference sequence). The DNA for the CDR3 is TGTGCCACCAGCATGGGGGGAAACTATGGCTACACCTTC. Translating gives CATSMGGNYGYTF.

This clonotype turned up a few times. The CDR3, as DNA: TGTGCCAGCAGCTTCTCCGGGACGGCTAATTCACCCCTCCACTTT. Translated, it gives CASSFSGTANSPLHF. The J gene is TRBJ1-6, the V gene TRBV5-4; D might be TRBD1 (5 bases). The CDR3 runs to 15 residues. Germline lookup yields CDR1 SGHNT and CDR2 YYREEE (reference sequence). Trimming took off 2 bases at V and 6 bases at J, with 12 bases between the two ends.

This clonotype was observed a few times. The V and J genes are TRBV9 and TRBJ1-2; the D gene is possibly TRBD1 (5 bases). This CDR3 region has 15 residues. V dropped 4 bases and J dropped 5 bases, with 18 bases sitting between them. Germline CDR1 SGDLS, CDR2 YYNGEE. This CDR3 reads CASSKTAPMAYGYTF. CDR3 nucleotide sequence: TGTGCCAGCAGCAAGACAGCCCCAATGGCGTATGGCTACACCTTC.

In its sample, this clonotype was seen a few times. The CDR3 region has the DNA TGTGCCAGCAGCTTAGACAGGCAGACTAACTATGGCTACACCTTC. This gives the protein CASSLDRQTNYGYTF. The V call is TRBV7-2, the J call TRBJ1-2; possibly TRBD1 for D (5 bases). Per the germline V gene, CDR1 is SGHTA and CDR2 is FQGNSA. CDR3 size: 15 residues. V was trimmed by 1 base and J by 0 bases, leaving 9 bases between them. The full variable domain, with the rest looked up from reference TRBV7-2 and TRBJ1-2, is GAGVSQSPSNKVTEKGKDVELRCDPISGHTALYWYRQSLGQGLEFLIYFQGNSAPDKSGLPSDRFSAERTGGSVSTLTIQRTQQEDSAVYLCASSLDRQTNYGYTFGSGTRLTVV.

The chain couples TRBV29-1 to TRBJ2-1, with D possibly being TRBD1 (5 bases). V was shortened by 3 bases and J by 10 bases, with 16 bases between the two germline ends. The CDR3 loop spans 13 amino acids. Germline V CDR1 and CDR2: SQVTM, ANQGSEA. The CDR3 DNA reads as TGCAGCGTTGATTACCAGGGTTTTTACGAGCAGTTCTTC. Its protein product is CSVDYQGFYEQFF.

In DNA, the CDR3 is TGTGCCAGCAGCTTGGAGGTCCGAGGAGACTATGGCTACACCTTC. Residues: CASSLEVRGDYGYTF. The rearrangement links TRBV5-4 to TRBJ1-2; D is undetermined. V gave up 0 bases and J gave up 3 bases, with 12 bases separating them. CDR1 and CDR2 from the germline V gene are SGHNT and YYREEE (reference sequence). The CDR3 covers 15 residues. Drawing the rest from reference TRBV5-4 and TRBJ1-2, the complete variable domain is ETGVTQSPTHLIKTRGQQVTLRCSSQSGHNTVSWYQQALGQGPQFIFQYYREEENGRGNFPPRFSGLQFPNYSSELNVNALELDDSALYLCASSLEVRGDYGYTFGSGTRLTVV.

This clonotype was seen a handful of times. The chain couples TRBV24-1 to TRBJ2-3; D is unresolved. Per germline, CDR1 KGHDR and CDR2 SFDVKD. There are 14 residues in the CDR3. Trimming cost V 5 bases and J 0 bases, with 8 bases left between them. The CDR3 DNA reads as TGTGCCACCAGTGGCCGGCCTAGCACAGATACGCAGTATTTT. Its protein is CATSGRPSTDTQYF.

The chain has TRBV12-3 or TRBV12-4 and TRBJ1-5; D is possibly TRBD1 (5 bases). Trimming pared 5 bases from V and 5 bases from J, leaving 7 bases between. The CDR3 is 12 residues long. CDR3 protein: CASSPGHQPQHF. The CDR3 coding sequence is TGTGCCAGCAGTCCAGGGCATCAGCCCCAGCATTTT.

This chain joins TRBV20-1 and TRBJ1-1; D is undetermined. The germline V gene encodes CDR1 DFQATT and CDR2 SNEGSKA (reference sequence). The CDR3 contains 12 residues. Trimming took off 3 bases at V and 8 bases at J, with 13 bases between the two ends. Here the CDR3 reads CSASKGRLEAFF. CDR3 coding DNA: TGCAGTGCTAGTAAGGGTCGTCTCGAAGCTTTCTTT.

The chain couples TRBV12-3 or TRBV12-4 to TRBJ1-1; D gene unclear. The V end lost 4 bases, the J end lost 4 bases, and 13 bases lay between the germline ends. The CDR3 loop spans 14 amino acids. The CDR3 nucleotides are TGTGCCAGCAGTTCGGAGGGAGGTAGCACTGAAGCTTTCTTT. Amino acid sequence: CASSSEGGSTEAFF.

V and J are TRBV14 and TRBJ1-3, with no clear D. This CDR3 is 16 amino acids long. Trimming removed 3 bases from V and 3 bases from J, with 15 bases in between. The germline V gene has CDR1 SGHDN and CDR2 FVKESK. The CDR3 loop reads CASSQGIVGGGNTIYF. The CDR3 DNA reads TGTGCCAGCAGCCAGGGCATCGTGGGCGGTGGAAACACCATATATTTT.

The CDR3 DNA follows: TGTGCCAGCAGCCACATAAACACAGATACGCAGTATTTT. Residues: CASSHINTDTQYF. This sequence joins TRBV3-1 and TRBJ2-3; D ambiguous. Germline V gene lookup returns CDR1 LGHDT and CDR2 YNNKEL (reference sequence). This CDR3 contains 13 residues. The V and J ends lost 3 bases and 2 bases respectively, with 6 bases between them.

This clonotype came up a few times. The chain carries TRBV19 and TRBJ1-6; D gene unclear. The CDR3 covers 14 residues. With 3 bases removed from V and 7 bases from J, the gap between germline ends came to 10 bases. Germline values: CDR1 LNHDA, CDR2 SQIVND (reference sequence). The CDR3 protein is CASSIGLGNSPLHF. The CDR3 region has the DNA TGTGCCAGTAGTATTGGCCTGGGGAATTCACCCCTCCACTTT.

This clonotype was seen more than once but under ten times. J is TRBJ1-5 and V is TRBV6-6; 9 bases are a match to TRBD1. From germline, CDR1 is MNHNY and CDR2 SVGAGI (reference sequence). The V and J ends lost 1 base and 4 bases, in that order; junction bases with no gene match: 8. The CDR3 totals 17 residues. The chain's CDR3 is CASSYFTGTGKNQPQHF. CDR3 coding DNA: TGTGCCAGCAGTTACTTTACCGGGACAGGGAAAAATCAGCCCCAGCATTTT.

This clonotype showed up just once. The genes are TRBV10-3 and TRBJ1-1; D call uncertain. Looked up from germline, CDR1 is ENHRY and CDR2 is SYGVKD. CDR3 length: 14 amino acids. V was shortened by 3 bases and J by 3 bases, with 11 bases between the two germline ends. The CDR3 DNA sequence: TGTGCCATCAGTGACAGTATAGAGTACACTGAAGCTTTCTTT. Its protein is CAISDSIEYTEAFF.

This clonotype came up a few times. The V and J genes are TRBV6-2 or TRBV6-3 and TRBJ2-1; unclear D gene. The germline V gene encodes CDR1 MNHEY and CDR2 SVGEGT. V was cut by 8 bases and J by 0 bases, with 14 bases left in between. The CDR3 is 15 amino acids. The CDR3 sequence: CASLRHPSSYNEQFF. DNA of the CDR3: TGTGCCAGCCTCAGGCACCCCAGCTCCTACAATGAGCAGTTCTTC.

The chain recombines TRBV20-1 with TRBJ2-1; 7 bases fit TRBD2. Germline values: CDR1 DFQATT, CDR2 SNEGSKA (reference sequence). This CDR3 region has 15 residues. V trimming: 2 bases; J trimming: 3 bases; junction bases outside the gene matches: 7. The CDR3 is CSARLIAGVYNEQFF. The CDR3 DNA is TGCAGTGCTAGATTGATCGCGGGAGTCTACAATGAGCAGTTCTTC.

This clonotype occurred a few times. The rearrangement joins TRBV12-3 or TRBV12-4 to TRBJ2-6; D possibly corresponds to TRBD2 (6 bases). The CDR3 is 19 amino acids. V was shortened by 3 bases and J by 0 bases, with 18 bases between the two germline ends. This CDR3 is CASSFSRLALSSGANVLTF. CDR3 DNA: TGTGCCAGCAGTTTCAGTCGGCTAGCGTTGAGCTCTGGGGCCAACGTCCTGACTTTC.

V and J are TRBV9 and TRBJ2-3; 12 bases align to TRBD2. Germline assignment: CDR1 SGDLS and CDR2 YYNGEE. The CDR3 has 16 residues. Trimming cost V 6 bases and J 2 bases; bases outside gene matches: 7. The CDR3 sequence is CASTPTSGGPTDTQYF. CDR3 coding DNA: TGTGCCAGCACCCCAACTAGCGGGGGGCCCACAGATACGCAGTATTTT.

Only a few counts were recorded for this clonotype. In DNA form, the CDR3 reads TGTGCCATCTGGACAGAAGATGGCTACACCTTC. It yields the protein CAIWTEDGYTF. V usage is TRBV24-1 and J usage is TRBJ1-2, with D perhaps TRBD1 (6 bases). The V end lost 11 bases, the J end lost 6 bases, and 12 bases lay between the germline ends. The V gene's germline CDR1 is KGHDR and CDR2 SFDVKD. The CDR3 loop spans 11 amino acids.